This TCR beta chain was recorded in a study of spatial heterogeneity in lung cancer. Findings and limits, study-wide: Intratumoral expanded alpha and beta TCR counts were found to track tumor mutation counts.

From the 5' RACE reads, TCRdb called clonotypes with MiXCR, one entry per CDR3 protein. The top ten hold approximately 23% of the sample, which has some 2,400 distinct CDR3 sequences, approximately 8% seen once. This clonotype is medium-sized in the sample. The antigen is not known. This CDR3 is built from 16 residues. The germline V gene encodes CDR1 LNHDA and CDR2 SQIVND (reference sequence). J was trimmed by 6 bases and V by 3 bases; bases with no gene match: 10. The time point is: sample taken at primary tumor resection. The sequences come from lung tumor tissue, collected at surgery. The chain uses TRBV19 and TRBJ1-2, with TRBD1 matching over 10 bases. The TCR was taken from a female donor with early-stage non-small cell lung cancer. The CDR3 protein is CASSIWGQGRMDGYTF. As DNA, the CDR3 is TGTGCCAGTAGTATCTGGGGACAGGGGAGGATGGATGGCTACACCTTC.